This passage covers 32 T cell receptor beta chains from one sample sequenced in a study of CD8+ T cells in alopecia areata. This sample's treatment: oral pan-JAK inhibitor, 5-10 mg twice daily. Reverse transcription of extracted RNA yielded cDNA, which provided the sequencing template. Clones were read by immunoSEQ multiplex PCR, and TCRdb kept only the in-frame ones, dropping some. The sample consists of 50,000 to 65,000 clones, roughly 46% of them appearing once. Source: CD8+ T cells sorted from blood, taken at approximately week 36, from a patient treated with tofacitinib. The receptors stem from a human donor with alopecia areata.

This clone was recorded a few times. The V and J genes are TRBV10-3 and TRBJ2-5; D gene uncertain. The CDR3 loop spans 14 amino acids. Germline assignment: CDR1 ENHRY and CDR2 SYGVKD. The V and J ends lost 2 bases and 5 bases respectively, with 12 bases between them. CDR3 in amino acids: CAISERSFAETQYF. In DNA form, the CDR3 reads TGTGCCATCAGTGAGAGGTCTTTTGCTGAGACCCAGTACTTC.

This clone was detected a few times. The gene calls are TRBV5-6 and TRBJ2-7; D is undetermined. The CDR3 sequence is 13 residues long. V gave up 0 bases and J gave up 3 bases, with 7 bases separating them. CDR1 and CDR2 from the germline V gene are SGHDT and YYEEEE. CDR3 DNA sequence: TGTGCCAGCAGCTTGGATGTCAACTACGAGCAGTACTTC. This codes for CASSLDVNYEQYF.

Details on this clone: This sample includes further DNA sequences coding for the same CDR3. The V call is TRBV7-9, the J call TRBJ2-1; D is uncertain. CDR1 SEHNR and CDR2 FQNEAQ come from the germline V gene (reference sequence). The CDR3 extends over 11 amino acids. V gave up 3 bases and J gave up 8 bases, with 5 bases separating them. The CDR3 DNA reads TGTGCCAGCAGCTTCGGCTATGAGCAGTTCTTC. Translating it yields CASSFGYEQFF. The whole variable domain, filled in from reference TRBV7-9 and TRBJ2-1, reads DTGVSQNPRHKITKRGQNVTFRCDPISEHNRLYWYRQTLGQGPEFLTYFQNEAQLEKSRLLSDRFSAERPKGSFSTLEIQRTEQGDSAMYLCASSFGYEQFFGPGTRLTVL.

The V call is TRBV28, the J call TRBJ1-2, with a weak D call TRBD1 (6 bases). The CDR3 covers 13 residues. Deletions cut 5 bases from V and 8 bases from J, with 15 bases between. The germline gives CDR1 MDHEN, CDR2 SYDVKM. The CDR3 DNA reads TGTGCCAGCAGTGCCTCGGGGGCGCGCGGCTACACCTTC. Protein: CASSASGARGYTF.

This clone was recorded a few times. The V call is TRBV29-1, the J call TRBJ2-3; the D gene is possibly TRBD2 (5 bases). The CDR3 runs to 12 residues. The V end was cut by 6 bases, the J end by 6 bases, with 13 bases between. The germline gives CDR1 SQVTM, CDR2 ANQGSEA. CDR3 sequence reads: CSVQTRVDTQYF. The CDR3, as DNA: TGCAGCGTCCAAACGCGGGTGGATACGCAGTATTTT.

V gene TRBV30 combines with J gene TRBJ1-1; D call uncertain. The CDR3 has 13 residues. Trimming took 4 bases from V and 2 from J, leaving 11 bases between them. Germline V lookup: CDR1 GTSNPN, CDR2 SVGIG (reference sequence). CDR3 protein: CAWTWTGNTEAFF. CDR3 sequence (DNA): TGTGCCTGGACTTGGACGGGAAACACTGAAGCTTTCTTT.

The rearrangement joins TRBV7-9 to TRBJ2-3; 9 bases map to TRBD2. From germline, CDR1 is SEHNR and CDR2 FQNEAQ (reference sequence). V dropped 2 bases and J dropped 7; count of bases not matched to a gene: 4. There are 14 residues in the CDR3. CDR3 sequence (DNA): TGTGCCAGCAGCTTATCTAGCGGGGTATATACGCAGTATTTT. It encodes CASSLSSGVYTQYF.

The chain couples TRBV2 to TRBJ2-6, with D maybe TRBD2 (5 bases). This CDR3 contains 16 residues. Trimming left V 7 bases short and J 4 bases short, with 17 bases between. Looked up from germline, CDR1 is SNHLY and CDR2 is FYNNEI. The CDR3, as DNA: TGTGCCAGCACCCCCGCCGGGGAACGCGGGGCCAACGTCCTGACTTTC. As protein: CASTPAGERGANVLTF.

The table lists this clone with a few counts. V usage is TRBV13 and J usage is TRBJ2-1; the D is unclear. V lost 7 bases and J 1 base, leaving 8 bases between the germline ends. The CDR3 runs to 13 residues. Germline values: CDR1 PRHDT, CDR2 FYEKMQ (reference sequence). The CDR3 loop is CASNMDSYNEQFF. The CDR3 DNA follows: TGTGCCAGCAATATGGATTCCTACAATGAGCAGTTCTTC.

The rearrangement uses TRBV30 and TRBJ2-1; D perhaps matches TRBD2 (5 bases). The CDR3 consists of 14 residues. With 4 bases removed from V and 0 bases from J, the gap between germline ends came to 10 bases. Germline V CDR1 and CDR2: GTSNPN, SVGIG (reference sequence). CDR3 DNA: TGTGCCTGGAATCCGGGGAGCTCCTACAATGAGCAGTTCTTC. This gives the protein CAWNPGSSYNEQFF.

This clone has a handful of counts. V gene TRBV11-2 combines with J gene TRBJ2-1, with TRBD2 matching 14 bases. The trim removed 6 bases at V and 6 bases at J, leaving 1 base unmatched. The V gene's germline CDR1 is SGHAT and CDR2 FQNNGV. The CDR3 length is 14 residues. CDR3 region: CASRTSGRVNEQFF. The CDR3 nucleotides read TGTGCCAGCAGGACTAGCGGGAGGGTCAATGAGCAGTTCTTC. Full variable domain (missing parts from reference TRBV11-2 and TRBJ2-1): EAGVAQSPRYKIIEKRQSVAFWCNPISGHATLYWYQQILGQGPKLLIQFQNNGVVDDSQLPKDRFSAERLKGVDSTLKIQPAKLEDSAVYLCASRTSGRVNEQFFGPGTRLTVL.

Only one count was recorded for this clone. The chain recombines TRBV5-1 with TRBJ2-7; D is tentatively TRBD1 or TRBD2 (7 bases each). CDR3 size: 15 residues. Germline V gene data show CDR1 as SGHRS and CDR2 as YFSETQ. Trimming removed 2 bases at V and 4 bases at J, with 16 bases between. The CDR3 spells CASSLYPAGQYEQYF. The DNA for the CDR3 is TGCGCCAGCAGCTTATATCCAGCGGGACAGTACGAGCAGTACTTC.

The genes are TRBV13 and TRBJ2-3; D is unclear. Trimming took off 6 bases at V and 5 bases at J, with 12 bases between the two ends. Germline V lookup: CDR1 PRHDT, CDR2 FYEKMQ (reference sequence). The CDR3 runs 13 residues. CDR3 protein: CASRHQLGDTQYF. DNA of the CDR3: TGTGCCAGCAGACACCAGCTAGGAGATACGCAGTATTTT. Filled out from reference TRBV13 and TRBJ2-3, the complete variable domain reads AAGVIQSPRHLIKEKRETATLKCYPIPRHDTVYWYQQGPGQDPQFLISFYEKMQSDKGSIPDRFSAQQFSDYHSELNMSSLELGDSALYFCASRHQLGDTQYFGPGTRLTVL.

The chain carries TRBV10-3 and TRBJ2-7; the D gene is possibly TRBD2 (5 bases). The CDR3 has 14 residues. Germline-derived CDR1 and CDR2 are ENHRY and SYGVKD. The V end was cut by 2 bases, the J end by 3 bases, with 11 bases between. As DNA, the CDR3 is TGTGCCATCAGTGAGGCGCGGGTAGGCTACGAGCAGTACTTC. Its protein product is CAISEARVGYEQYF.

The J gene is TRBJ1-1, the V gene TRBV6-6; tentatively, D is TRBD1 (5 bases). Germline V gene sequence: CDR1 MNHNY, CDR2 SVGAGI (reference sequence). The CDR3 sequence is 15 residues long. Trimming cost V 5 bases and J 0 bases, with 13 bases left between them. For the CDR3, the DNA is TGTGCCAGCAGTGGAGACAGAGGTATGAACACTGAAGCTTTCTTT. Translating it yields CASSGDRGMNTEAFF.

This clone has a handful of counts. The CDR3, as DNA: TGCAGCGTTGATTGGGGGGACCTAGGGACCCAGTACTTC. Encoded protein: CSVDWGDLGTQYF. J is TRBJ2-5 and V is TRBV29-1, with D perhaps matching TRBD2 (6 bases). CDR3 length: 13 amino acids. The ends were cut back, 3 bases at V and 7 bases at J, with 15 bases in the middle. Germline V gene lookup returns CDR1 SQVTM and CDR2 ANQGSEA.

The chain is built from TRBV7-9 and TRBJ2-3; 9 bases align to TRBD1. Trimming removed 5 bases from V and 4 bases from J; junction bases left unmatched: 4. The CDR3 has 14 residues. Looked up from germline, CDR1 is SEHNR and CDR2 is FQNEAQ (reference sequence). CDR3: CASSGTGGADTQYF. CDR3 sequence (DNA): TGTGCCAGCAGCGGTACAGGGGGCGCAGATACGCAGTATTTT.

This sequence joins TRBV6-6 and TRBJ2-5; D is unresolved. Per germline, CDR1 MNHNY and CDR2 SVGAGI (reference sequence). The CDR3 covers 15 residues. With 4 bases removed from V and 5 bases from J, the gap between germline ends came to 17 bases. The CDR3 DNA reads TGTGCCAGCAGTTCCACGGCTCCCGTCGGGGAGACCCAGTACTTC. This translates into CASSSTAPVGETQYF.

The genes are TRBV5-1 and TRBJ2-5, with 7 bases that match TRBD2. CDR1 and CDR2 from the germline V gene are SGHRS and YFSETQ. The junction had 8 bases not matched to a gene; V was cut back by 5 bases and J by 4 bases. CDR3 size: 14 residues. CDR3 nucleotide sequence: TGCGCCAGCAGGGAACTAGCGCGACGAGAGACCCAGTACTTC. Protein product: CASRELARRETQYF.

This clone occurred a few times. V and J are TRBV29-1 and TRBJ2-1, with D unresolved. CDR3 size: 12 residues. Germline V CDR1 and CDR2: SQVTM, ANQGSEA. V lost 4 bases to trimming and J lost 5 bases, with 9 bases between them. The CDR3 region has the DNA TGCAGCGTTGTGGTGAATAACAATGAGCAGTTCTTC. Protein product: CSVVVNNNEQFF.

In its sample, this clone was seen once. This sequence joins TRBV28 and TRBJ2-7; D perhaps matches TRBD1 (6 bases). Germline values: CDR1 MDHEN, CDR2 SYDVKM. The CDR3 runs 14 residues. The V gene lost 10 bases and the J gene lost 0 bases, with 16 bases spanning the gap. For the CDR3, the DNA is TGTGCCACCACAGGAACAGGGAGCTCCTACGAGCAGTACTTC. This sequence encodes CATTGTGSSYEQYF.

The chain combines TRBV18 with TRBJ2-1, with no clear D. Deletions cut 4 bases from V and 4 bases from J, with 5 bases between. The length of the CDR3 is 12 residues. Germline V gene sequence: CDR1 KGHSH, CDR2 LQKENI. The CDR3 sequence is CASSLSYNEQFF. The CDR3 DNA reads as TGTGCCAGCTCACTCTCATACAATGAGCAGTTCTTC.

The chain employs TRBV15 and TRBJ1-5, with a tentative D call TRBD1 (6 bases). The CDR3 consists of 14 residues. Germline V gives CDR1 LNHNV, CDR2 YYDKDF (reference sequence). V was shortened by 6 bases and J by 7 bases, with 16 bases between the two germline ends. DNA for the CDR3: TGTGCCACCAGAGACTCCAGGGGTTGGCAGCCCCAGCATTTT. It is translated as CATRDSRGWQPQHF.

J is TRBJ2-1 and V is TRBV29-1; the D gene is possibly TRBD2 (5 bases). This CDR3 comprises 12 residues. Germline CDR1 and CDR2: SQVTM and ANQGSEA. Trimming pared 7 bases from V and 4 bases from J, leaving 11 bases between. The CDR3 region is CSGDRGYNEQFF. CDR3 DNA: TGCAGCGGAGATCGAGGGTACAATGAGCAGTTCTTC.

This clone was seen a handful of times. The rearrangement links TRBV30 to TRBJ2-7, with D possibly matching TRBD1 (6 bases). The CDR3 sequence is 13 residues long. Per germline, CDR1 GTSNPN and CDR2 SVGIG (reference sequence). V dropped 4 bases and J dropped 3 bases, with 13 bases sitting between them. Written as DNA, the CDR3 is TGTGCCTGGACCATAGGACAGAACTACGAGCAGTACTTC. Amino acid sequence: CAWTIGQNYEQYF.

This chain connects TRBV4-1 to TRBJ2-7; no firm D call. This CDR3 has 12 residues. CDR1 is MGHRA and CDR2 is YSYEKL in the germline V gene. V gave up 4 bases and J gave up 2 bases, with 6 bases separating them. This CDR3 reads CASSLRPYEQYF. The CDR3 DNA reads TGCGCCAGCAGCCTCCGGCCCTACGAGCAGTACTTC.

This clone showed up just once. This chain links TRBV27 with TRBJ1-1; 7 bases map to TRBD1. Germline V gene sequence: CDR1 MNHEY, CDR2 SMNVEV (reference sequence). Trimming at V came to 6 bases and at J to 0 bases, leaving 4 bases not matched to a gene. The CDR3 is made up of 14 amino acids. The CDR3 sequence is CASRPGQMNTEAFF. Written as DNA, the CDR3 is TGTGCCAGCAGACCGGGACAGATGAACACTGAAGCTTTCTTT.

Here the CDR3 DNA reads TGTGCCAGCACCGCCGGGGAGGAATCGGCTTTCTTT. It specifies CASTAGEESAFF. This chain uses TRBV5-4 with TRBJ1-1, with D uncertain. Germline V gene sequence: CDR1 SGHNT, CDR2 YYREEE (reference sequence). The V end was cut by 6 bases, the J end by 11 bases, with 17 bases between. The CDR3 is 12 residues long. The full variable domain, rest sourced from reference TRBV5-4 and TRBJ1-1, is ETGVTQSPTHLIKTRGQQVTLRCSSQSGHNTVSWYQQALGQGPQFIFQYYREEENGRGNFPPRFSGLQFPNYSSELNVNALELDDSALYLCASTAGEESAFFGQGTRLTVV.

CDR3 in DNA: TGCGCTCCACCGGGGGCCTCGCTCTACAATGAGCAGTTCTTC. Protein sequence: CAPPGASLYNEQFF. The chain links TRBV5-1 to TRBJ2-1, with D perhaps assigned TRBD1 or TRBD2 (6 bases each). The germline V gene has CDR1 SGHRS and CDR2 YFSETQ. There are 14 residues in the CDR3.

This clone was observed a few times. The chain recombines TRBV27 with TRBJ2-3; D is ambiguous. Germline V CDR1 and CDR2: MNHEY, SMNVEV (reference sequence). V shed 8 bases and J shed 5 bases, with 11 bases lying between them. The CDR3 consists of 12 residues. Here the CDR3 DNA reads TGTGCCAGCCAGACTGGCGGAGATACGCAGTATTTT. This sequence encodes CASQTGGDTQYF.

Points on this clone: A junction end diverges from the germline sequence, so it may reflect a read error. The CDR3 loop reads CASSQAPRDALAF. CDR3 bases: TGCGCCAGCAGCCAAGCACCCCGGGACGCCCTAGCCTTC. The chain links TRBV4-1 to TRBJ2-7; possibly TRBD1 or TRBD2 for D (5 bases each). This CDR3 contains 13 residues. Germline V gene sequence: CDR1 MGHRA, CDR2 YSYEKL.

CDR3 sequence reads: CAWSVLGLAVSSYNEQFF. The CDR3 bases are TGTGCCTGGAGTGTACTGGGACTAGCGGTAAGCTCCTACAATGAGCAGTTCTTC. J is TRBJ2-1 and V is TRBV30; TRBD2 matches at 11 bases. Germline assignment: CDR1 GTSNPN and CDR2 SVGIG (reference sequence). The junction had 7 bases not matched to a gene; V was cut back by 0 bases and J by 0 bases. The CDR3 spans 18 residues.